One T cell receptor (beta chain) is described in this entry. Its binding antigen is unknown. Nothing much larger sits one base from this clone, and base qualities are not available. The sample holds other DNA sequences that translate to the same CDR3. Unmatched junction bases come to 7, with V trimmed by 3 bases and J by 7 bases. The germline V gene provides CDR1 MGHRA and CDR2 YSYEKL. The cysteine opens and the phenylalanine closes a CDR3 of 14 amino acids. Here the CDR3 DNA is all that survives: 42 bases in frame from base 1. TCRbeta CDR3 regions were amplified from genomic DNA using the immunoSEQ Assay, a bias-controlled multiplex PCR. Turning to the authors' computational methods: The number of nucleated cells in each sample was estimated by amplification of reference gene primers within the assay. Sequence reads were collapsed and filtered to measure the absolute abundance of every unique TCRbeta CDR3 rearrangement. For each sample, productive Simpson clonality was calculated as the square root of Simpson's diversity index across productive rearrangements. The table comes from immuneACCESS by way of TCRdb, which keeps in-frame sequences with V and J called. Part of the clones is missing from these tables; in studies checked, under half for an unresolved V gene and the rest for unknown reasons. V and J calls plus clone size are reproduced from that table; the DNA served to infer D and trimming. This sample has about 69,000 clones in its table, and under 85% of those were observed once. The top ten clones comprise 13% of the sample.

The entry originates in a study of blood T cell repertoires in COVID-19 (dated by TCRdb to 2018 to 2021). Study-wide context: Samples covering the acute and convalescent phases of COVID-19 were provided by collaborators in the United States, Italy and Spain. The dataset comprised deeply sampled blood TCRbeta repertoires from subjects exposed to, actively infected with, or recovered from COVID-19. Where available, HLA class I and class II types were obtained from metadata supplied by the sample provider rather than from assay-based typing. The samples were drawn from two sources: the first 160 participants of the ongoing ImmuneRACE study, and over 950 subjects contributed by 6 global collaborators. The repertoires were released in a freely available public database intended as a resource for research on the immune response to SARS-CoV-2. The prospective study material was composed of cDNA or gDNA derived from T cells, B-cell-depleted T cells, or PBMCs. The sample metadata nearly always contained a de-identified subject ID, COVID-19 status, age in years and sex. Beyond this particular receptor, the publication reports: The amount of clinical and demographic metadata varied by source and participant and was provided uncurated.

At one collaborating source in Seattle, patients were enrolled during active infection and were followed longitudinally through the course of disease. Collaborating institutions collected whole blood in K2EDTA tubes following their own protocols. Collaborator samples were shipped for TCRbeta analysis as frozen whole blood, isolated PBMCs, or DNA extracted from either sample type. In this chain, TRBV4-1 is recombined with TRBJ1-2; TRBD1 aligns with 8 central bases. The clonotype originates from a man aged 50-60 years with COVID-19, enrolled during active disease. Specimen: peripheral blood. For the CDR3, the sequence is CASSQDQGATGYTF. The nucleotide sequence reads as follows: TGCGCCAGCAGCCAGGACCAGGGGGCCACTGGCTACACCTTC.